This T cell receptor beta chain appears in the sequencing data of a study of shared clonotypes between healthy human individuals. Across the whole study: Aged between 18 and 49, the donors were a couple of women and a few men.

Germline lookup yields CDR1 DFQATT and CDR2 SNEGSKA (reference sequence). V lost 6 bases, J lost 4 bases, and 7 bases lay in between. CDR3 length equals 11 residues. Study-wide findings and caveats: Apart from blood, nothing was sampled; tissue repertoires likely differ. Clonotypes shared by all four donors outscored non-shared clonotypes in generation probability.

Repertoires were generated with immunoSEQ multiplex PCR, while TCRdb's copy carries only in-frame clones and drops some. The data hold some 2.1 million clones, with 85% to 95% observed a single time. For this clone: The antigen remains unidentified. The same CDR3 also results from other DNA sequences found in this sample.

The specimen was naive CD4+ T cells sorted from blood. Subset specified: CD45RA+ positively selected. This TCR derives from a man aged 18 to 29 in good health. V gene TRBV20-1 combines with J gene TRBJ1-3; D gene uncertain. The CDR3 coding sequence is TGCAGTGCCGTGGGGGGAAACACCATATATTTT. The encoded protein is CSAVGGNTIYF.